One T cell receptor beta chain is described in this entry. The entry originates in a study of CD8 T cells in Susac syndrome. The RNA, about 0.45 to 1 ug, was put through reverse transcription using random hexamers. TCRdb re-called the immunoSEQ multiplex PCR reads with MiXCR, one entry per CDR3 protein. The table lists 55,000 to 70,000 distinct CDR3 sequences, 95% of them singletons. Trimming shortened V by 0 bases and J by 0 bases, and 6 bases separated the two germline ends. The CDR3 is 14 amino acids. Per germline, CDR1 MNHEY and CDR2 SVGEGT. This sequence was found in a human donor in good health. The material sequenced was CD8+ T cells from PBMCs. The chain has TRBV6-2 or TRBV6-3 and TRBJ2-7; D gene uncertain. CDR3 region: CASSYSASSYEQYV. The CDR3 DNA follows: TGTGCCAGCAGTTACTCTGCCAGCTCCTACGAGCAGTACGTC.